This TCR beta chain was documented in a study of early T cells in non-severe SARS-CoV-2 infection. Individual cDNA molecules received unique molecular identifiers. TCRdb used MiXCR to reprocess the 5' RACE reads, holding one entry per CDR3 protein. The table records about 80,000 distinct CDR3 sequences, about 16% of them present only once. The CDR3 is 16 residues long. Unmatched junction bases numbered 13, after V lost 5 bases and J lost 9 bases. Sequenced sample: whole blood. The chain couples TRBV12-3 or TRBV12-4 to TRBJ2-5; 12 bases map to TRBD2. The sequence was collected from an adult who was a healthcare worker with PCR-confirmed SARS-CoV-2 infection or an uninfected control (not recorded which). The CDR3 spells CASSRPTSGGPGPQYF. The CDR3 DNA follows: TGTGCCAGCAGTCGCCCCACTAGCGGGGGGCCCGGCCCCCAGTACTTC.